The entry below describes one TCR beta chain. The sample comes from a study of CD8+ T cells in alopecia areata. Study summary: Dosing spanned 6 to 18 months on tofacitinib, then 6 months off drug.

From germline, CDR1 is MNHEY and CDR2 SVGAGI. V gave up 0 bases and J gave up 3 bases, with 12 bases separating them. The length of the CDR3 is 15 residues. cDNA prepared by RNA extraction and subsequent reverse transcription served as the template for sequencing. Profiled with immunoSEQ multiplex PCR; TCRdb holds only in-frame clones, not every one. The data show about 180,000 clones, around 63% seen once. The rearrangement links TRBV6-5 to TRBJ2-7; D gene ambiguous. The sample was CD4+ T cells sorted from blood, taken at week 0. The TCR comes from a human donor with alopecia areata. In nucleotides, the CDR3 is TGTGCCAGCAGTTACTCGCAGAGCTTGATCTACGAGCAGTACTTC. This encodes CASSYSQSLIYEQYF.